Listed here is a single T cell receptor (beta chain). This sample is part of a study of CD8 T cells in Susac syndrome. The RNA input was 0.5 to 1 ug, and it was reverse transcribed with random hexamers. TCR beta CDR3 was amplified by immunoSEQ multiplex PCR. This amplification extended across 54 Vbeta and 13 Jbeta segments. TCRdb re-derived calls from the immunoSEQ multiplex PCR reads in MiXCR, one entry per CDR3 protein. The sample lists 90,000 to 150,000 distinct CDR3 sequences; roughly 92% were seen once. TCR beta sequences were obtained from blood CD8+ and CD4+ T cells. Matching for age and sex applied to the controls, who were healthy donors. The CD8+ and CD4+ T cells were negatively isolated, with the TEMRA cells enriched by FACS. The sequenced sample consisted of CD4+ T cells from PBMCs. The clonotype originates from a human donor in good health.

CDR3 coding DNA: TGTGCCAGCAGGGGTACCGGTGAGGCTGAAGCTTTCTTT. It encodes CASRGTGEAEAFF. V is TRBV2 and J is TRBJ1-1; D is uncertain. There are 13 residues in the CDR3. V shed 6 bases and J shed 6 bases, with 14 bases lying between them. The V gene's germline CDR1 is SNHLY and CDR2 FYNNEI.